This TCR beta chain was profiled in a study of shared clonotypes between healthy human individuals (dated by TCRdb to the early 2020s). Regarding the research as a whole: The cohort included a few men and a couple of women between 18 and 49 years of age. For each donor, three plates each were used for CD4 naive and CD4 memory, two plates were used for CD8 naive, and one plate was used for CD8 memory. Blood TCR repertoires of five healthy adults were deeply sequenced to estimate repertoire size and the extent of clonotype sharing between individuals. To increase sequencing depth and limit assay-specific biases, different laboratories used diverse techniques to prepare libraries and sequence TCR repertoires. Per donor, leukapheresis produced somewhere between about 0.94 and 10 billion PBMCs. Results and caveats for the whole study, not just this receptor: Based on pairwise subsampling, the degree of clonotype sharing among donors was expected to be affected by sequencing depth. Because the study included only a small number of donors, the genetic and exposure-history diversity represented was limited. Sampling was restricted to blood, and TCR repertoires in tissues likely differ from the TCR repertoires found in blood. Higher generation probabilities were observed for clonotypes shared by all four sorted-subset donors than for non-shared clonotypes. Larger estimated clonotype richness was generally found for naive subsets than for memory subsets. Across a few donors, approximately 5% of naive CD4, around 3.3% of naive CD8, approximately 2.5% of memory CD4, and roughly 0.41% of memory CD8 clonotypes were shared. Incomplete sequencing was indicated by rarefaction of sorted-subset datasets, despite the large sequencing depth.

The CDR3 has 14 amino acids, counting the end cysteine and phenylalanine. Only the CDR3 part of the read is kept: 42 bases, read in frame from the first base. Trimming leaves V shorter by 0 bases and J shorter by 16 bases, with the junction holding 11 bases beyond the gene matches. The germline V gene (reference sequence) sets CDR1 to GTSNPN and CDR2 to SVGIG. Healthy HIV-negative adults with no recently reported acute infections or vaccinations were included as donors. Every donor was a Caucasian adult residing in Nashville, Tennessee, USA. CD4+ T cells were enriched by magnetic negative selection, after which naive cells were positively selected on CD45RA and the negative fraction was taken as the memory subset. Blood was collected by leukapheresis, and PBMCs were isolated by Ficoll-Histopaque density gradient centrifugation and then cryopreserved in liquid nitrogen vapor phase. Analytical flow cytometry was used to check the purity and quantity of each magnetically sorted T cell population. Genomic DNA was isolated from every sorted fraction and measured by UV absorbance on a Nanodrop 2000c.

Using the deep immunoSEQ assay, TCR CDR3 regions were amplified from genomic DNA by multiplex PCR. Genomic DNA extracted from each cell subset was distributed evenly over all wells of several immunoSEQ 96-well plates, and each plate served as one replicate. For sorted subsets, roughly 200 ng of genomic DNA, equivalent to around 30,000 T cell genomes, went into each replicate PCR. Purified libraries were quantified with a Qubit 3.0 fluorometer, sized on a Bioanalyzer 2100, and re-quantified with the KAPA Library Quantification kit. Every immunoSEQ 96-well plate was sequenced on a dedicated single-read 150-cycle Illumina NextSeq 550 flow cell. From the authors' description of their analysis: Because the immunoSEQ output held only junctional sequences and lacked quality scores, the filtering could not match the filtering applied to full-length reads. Sequences were annotated with PyIR, a Python wrapper for IgBLAST v1.9, using IMGT germline references to assign V/J genes and CDR3. Reads were filtered out if the reads had weak V/J assignments (E-value above 1e-6), no CDR3, stop codons, out-of-frame junctions, or ambiguous translated residues. A V3J clonotype was defined by an identical inferred V gene, J gene, and CDR3 amino acid sequence. Percentage overlap between repertoires was computed as shared unique clonotypes divided by the size of the smaller repertoire. Richness of each repertoire was evaluated using RTK rarefaction, the Chao1 estimator, and Recon v2.1 estimates of unobserved clonotypes. Generation probabilities were computed with OLGA for all TCRbeta clonotypes obtained by the gDNA method from four donors. Held by TCRdb, this immuneACCESS table contains in-frame sequences only and omits some clones. Under half of the omission traces to an unresolved V gene where checked; the cause of the rest is unknown. Clone size and V and J calls were adopted from that table, with D and trimming inferred from the DNA. The table for this sample lists 2 million to 2.5 million clones; roughly 96% of them were counted only once. Roughly 0.13% of the sample lies in the top ten.

The sample holds one count of this clone. Its recognized antigen is unknown. Per-base quality was not reported, and no clone a single base away is much larger than it. This receptor was taken from a man aged 18 to 35 in good health. The sequencing sample was made of naive CD4+ T cells sorted from blood. In light of the paper, this sample's cell subset or site label describes: CD45RA+ positively selected. Here the chain combines TRBV30 and TRBJ2-1, with TRBD2 identical over 11 junction bases. The DNA sequence reads TGTGCCTGGAGTGTAGCGGGACTAGCGGTCCCCGCATTCTTC. The resulting protein is CAWSVAGLAVPAFF.